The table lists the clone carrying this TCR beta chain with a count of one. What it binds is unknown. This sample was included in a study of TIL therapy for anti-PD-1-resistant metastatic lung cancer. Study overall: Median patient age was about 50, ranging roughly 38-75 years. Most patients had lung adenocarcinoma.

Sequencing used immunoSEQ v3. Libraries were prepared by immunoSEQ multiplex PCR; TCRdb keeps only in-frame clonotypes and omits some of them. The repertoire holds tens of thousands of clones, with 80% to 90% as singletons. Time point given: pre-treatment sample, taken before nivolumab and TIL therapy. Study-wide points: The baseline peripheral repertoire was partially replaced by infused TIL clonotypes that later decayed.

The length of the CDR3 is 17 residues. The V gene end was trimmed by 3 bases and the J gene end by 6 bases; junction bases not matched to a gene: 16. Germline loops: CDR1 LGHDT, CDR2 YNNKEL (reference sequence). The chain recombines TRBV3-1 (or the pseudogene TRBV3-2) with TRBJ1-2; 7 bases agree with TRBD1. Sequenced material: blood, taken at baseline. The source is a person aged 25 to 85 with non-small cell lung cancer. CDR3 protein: CASSHFQTHRGENGYTF. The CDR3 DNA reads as TGTGCCAGCAGCCATTTCCAGACCCACAGGGGAGAGAATGGCTACACCTTC.